This TCR beta chain was captured by sequencing in a study of early T cells in non-severe SARS-CoV-2 infection. Study information: Sequencing was performed on bulk RNA from unsorted whole blood, leaving chains unpaired. Study-level points and caveats: Anti-spike CD8 specificities were favored by VDJdb matching, whose results missed private and CD4 specificities.

Worth noting for this clonotype: Its antigen remains unidentified.

Researchers tagged individual cDNA molecules with unique molecular identifiers. TCRdb reprocessed the 5' RACE reads via MiXCR and lists one record per CDR3 protein. The sample contains around 70,000 distinct CDR3 sequences, roughly an eighth of which appear only once. Per the germline V gene, CDR1 is SGHDN and CDR2 is FVKESK. Germline trimming cut 5 bases from V and 4 bases from J; bases unmatched to any gene: 5. This CDR3 spans 14 amino acids. This sequence was found in an adult who was a healthcare worker with PCR-confirmed SARS-CoV-2 infection or an uninfected control (not recorded which). The sequenced material came from whole blood. The gene calls are TRBV14 and TRBJ2-1; 7 positions agree with TRBD1. The CDR3 DNA reads TGTGCCAGCAGCAATCCGGGACAGTACAATGAGCAGTTCTTC. Translated: CASSNPGQYNEQFF.